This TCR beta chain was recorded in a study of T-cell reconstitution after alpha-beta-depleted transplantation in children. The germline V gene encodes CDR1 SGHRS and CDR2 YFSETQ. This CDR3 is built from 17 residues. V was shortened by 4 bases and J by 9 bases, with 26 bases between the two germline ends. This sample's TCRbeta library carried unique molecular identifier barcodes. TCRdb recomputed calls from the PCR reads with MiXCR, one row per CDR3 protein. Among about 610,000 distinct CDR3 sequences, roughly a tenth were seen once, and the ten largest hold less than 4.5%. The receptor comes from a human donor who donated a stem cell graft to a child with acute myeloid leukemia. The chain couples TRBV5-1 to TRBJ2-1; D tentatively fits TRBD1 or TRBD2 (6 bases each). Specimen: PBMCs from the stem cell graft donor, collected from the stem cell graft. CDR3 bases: TGCGCCAGCAGCGCCCATATCCAGGAGGGGGGTGTTCGTGAGCAGTTCTTC. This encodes CASSAHIQEGGVREQFF.